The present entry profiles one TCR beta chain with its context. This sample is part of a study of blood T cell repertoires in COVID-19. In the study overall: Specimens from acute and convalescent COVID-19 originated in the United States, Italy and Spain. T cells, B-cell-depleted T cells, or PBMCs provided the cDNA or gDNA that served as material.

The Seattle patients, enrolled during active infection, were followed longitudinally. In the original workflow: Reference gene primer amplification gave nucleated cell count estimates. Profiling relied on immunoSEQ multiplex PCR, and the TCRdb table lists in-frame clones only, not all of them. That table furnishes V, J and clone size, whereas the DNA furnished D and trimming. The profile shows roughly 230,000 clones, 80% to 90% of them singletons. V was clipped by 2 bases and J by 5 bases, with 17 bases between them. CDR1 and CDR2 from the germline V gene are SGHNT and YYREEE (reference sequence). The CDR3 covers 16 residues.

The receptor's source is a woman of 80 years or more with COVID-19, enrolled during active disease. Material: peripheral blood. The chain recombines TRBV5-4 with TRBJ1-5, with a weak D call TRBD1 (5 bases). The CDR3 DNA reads TGTGCCAGCAGCTTTATATCCGGGCAGGGTGATCAGCCCCAGCATTTT. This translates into CASSFISGQGDQPQHF.